This TCR beta chain was captured by sequencing in a study of Graves' ophthalmopathy and Graves' hyperthyroidism. TCR beta CDR3 regions were amplified from RNA transcripts. HTBI primers served in a first-round RT-PCR, which a second-round multiplex PCR followed. One entry per CDR3 protein results from TCRdb running MiXCR on the multiplex PCR reads. This sample has hundreds of thousands of distinct CDR3 sequences, with roughly 39% found just once. Germline trimming cut 7 bases from V and 6 bases from J; bases unmatched to any gene: 10. CDR3 length: 14 residues. The TCR was taken from an adult man with Graves' ophthalmopathy. This chain uses TRBV12-3 or TRBV12-4 with TRBJ1-1; the match to TRBD1 covers 8 bases. Source material: peripheral blood. CDR3 amino acids: CASTLTDRVAEAFF. The CDR3 coding sequence is TGTGCCAGCACCCTTACGGACAGGGTGGCTGAAGCTTTCTTT.